This T cell receptor (beta chain) was recorded in a study of CD8 T cells in ankylosing spondylitis (dated by TCRdb to 2016 to 2017). Regarding the complete study: T cell receptor beta repertoires were profiled in healthy donors and ankylosing spondylitis patients so that disease-linked TCR variants could be found. In total, the full study cohort was made up of about 99 healthy donors and roughly 27 ankylosing spondylitis patients. Peripheral blood samples were taken, and synovial fluid was additionally collected from ankylosing spondylitis patients. Broad study findings and their caveats: The disease-linked clones were reported to be significantly enriched in matched synovial fluid samples from ankylosing spondylitis patients. Blood from ankylosing spondylitis patients appeared to be characterized by a TCR beta motif composed of eight highly homologous amino acid variants. Some motif variants had previously been reported in the synovial fluid and blood of reactive arthritis patients, which suggests shared mechanisms of disease initiation. The disease-linked clones had a CD8+ phenotype and were found at relatively low frequencies in peripheral blood.

The reads were generated on an Illumina HiSeq 2500. TCR beta libraries were prepared by quantitative 5'-RACE with molecular barcodes. In the source study's methods: A new computational method based on a probabilistic model of VDJ rearrangement was used to identify disease-linked TCR variants. The public reads were quality trimmed at Q25 with fastp and then assembled into clones with MiXCR by TCRdb, keeping productive beta chains. Entries that share a CDR3 protein sequence are merged under the most common genes and DNA. These V and J calls are TCRdb output, not the study's own analysis. Present in this sample are almost 400,000 distinct CDR3 sequences, about 22% of which were seen just once. Roughly 16% of the sample is taken by the ten largest. The junction shows trimming of 1 base on V and 1 base on J, plus 9 bases between the germline ends. The CDR1 and CDR2 encoded by the germline V gene are SGHRS and YFSETQ. The CDR3 goes from the cysteine to the phenylalanine over 14 residues. The entry retains the CDR3 DNA only, 42 bases that are in frame from base 1.

This clonotype was observed a few times. The specificity of this receptor is unknown. The record has no base qualities; no much larger clone is one base away. The origin of this receptor is a male donor with ankylosing spondylitis. Sequencing input: blood, either unsorted or a sorted T cell fraction (not recorded which). The sequence links TRBV5-1 to TRBJ2-7; TRBD2 is possibly the D segment (5 matching bases). CDR3 loop: CASSLFSASYEQYF. The nucleotide sequence is TGCGCCAGCAGCTTGTTTAGCGCGTCCTACGAGCAGTACTTC. Full variable domain (CDR3 extended with the reference TRBV5-1 and TRBJ2-7 proteins): KAGVTQTPRYLIKTRGQQVTLSCSPISGHRSVSWYQQTPGQGLQFLFEYFSETQRNKGNFPGRFSGRQFSNSRSEMNVSTLELGDSALYLCASSLFSASYEQYFGPGTRLTVT.